The present T cell receptor (beta chain) was sequenced within a study of early T cells in non-severe SARS-CoV-2 infection. Tagging with unique molecular identifiers was applied to individual cDNA molecules. TCRdb re-called the 5' RACE reads through MiXCR, storing one row per CDR3 protein. The sample has about 38,000 distinct CDR3 sequences; 6% to 8.5% are singletons. Germline CDR1 is LNHDA and CDR2 is SQIVND (reference sequence). The ends were cut back, 6 bases at V and 2 bases at J, with 17 bases in the middle. This CDR3 has 15 residues. This clonotype came up many times. The chain recombines TRBV19 with TRBJ2-7, with a weak D call TRBD1 (5 bases). The sequence was obtained from an adult who was a healthcare worker with PCR-confirmed SARS-CoV-2 infection or an uninfected control (not recorded which). The sequenced sample was whole blood, obtained at baseline. The CDR3 spells CASSLPGREPYEQYF. The CDR3 nucleotides read TGTGCCAGTAGCCTGCCGGGCAGGGAACCCTACGAGCAGTACTTC.